These T cell receptor beta chains were read from a single sample in a study of PD-1 blockade in classical Hodgkin lymphoma. Profiling relied on immunoSEQ multiplex PCR, and the TCRdb table lists in-frame clones only, not all of them. The sample holds 30,000 to 35,000 clones; over 75% are singletons and the top ten take about 0.23%. Here the sequenced sample was CD4+ T cells from blood, taken at baseline. The source of these receptors is a human donor with classical Hodgkin lymphoma. The CDR3 runs from the conserved cysteine through the conserved F or W. The D gene is left open where the match is weak. Not all rows give a size; the values are once, few, many and, for expanded clones, a class.

v_call: TRBV19; clone_size: .; j_call: TRBJ2-5; d_call: .; cdr3_nt: TGTGCCAGTACCGACGGCGGGTACCAAGAGACCCAGTACTTC; cdr3_aa: CASTDGGYQETQYF
v_call: TRBV7-9; clone_size: .; j_call: TRBJ2-3; d_call: .; cdr3_nt: TGTGCCAGCAGCTTAGTCCTAGCTGGCACAGATACGCAGTATTTT; cdr3_aa: CASSLVLAGTDTQYF
v_call: TRBV19; clone_size: once; j_call: TRBJ2-1; d_call: TRBD1; cdr3_nt: TGTGCCAGTAGTACTTACAGGGGTCCTTACAATGAGCAGTTCTTC; cdr3_aa: CASSTYRGPYNEQFF
v_call: TRBV28; clone_size: .; j_call: TRBJ2-5; d_call: TRBD2; cdr3_nt: TGTGCCAGCAGTCCGATGAGAGGACGGGAGGGAGGGGAGACCCAGTACTTC; cdr3_aa: CASSPMRGREGGETQYF
v_call: TRBV11-2; clone_size: .; j_call: TRBJ2-7; d_call: TRBD2; cdr3_nt: TGTGCCAGCAGCTTAGAGGGGACTAGGGTCGAGCAGTACTTC; cdr3_aa: CASSLEGTRVEQYF
v_call: TRBV7-6; clone_size: .; j_call: TRBJ2-5; d_call: .; cdr3_nt: TGTGCCAGCAGTCGGGGGAATGGGGAGACCCAGTACTTC; cdr3_aa: CASSRGNGETQYF
v_call: TRBV19; clone_size: .; j_call: TRBJ2-7; d_call: TRBD1; cdr3_nt: TGTGCCAGCCGGGACAGGTCGTACGAGCAGTACTTC; cdr3_aa: CASRDRSYEQYF
v_call: TRBV5-1; clone_size: .; j_call: TRBJ2-7; d_call: .; cdr3_nt: TGCGCCAGCAGCCAGAGAGGACAGCTCTCCTACGAGCAGTACTTC; cdr3_aa: CASSQRGQLSYEQYF
v_call: TRBV6-1; clone_size: .; j_call: TRBJ1-4; d_call: TRBD1; cdr3_nt: TGTGCCAGCAGTGAAAAGCAGTTTTGGACAGGGGATGAAAAACTGTTTTTT; cdr3_aa: CASSEKQFWTGDEKLFF
v_call: TRBV9; clone_size: .; j_call: TRBJ2-3; d_call: .; cdr3_nt: TGTGCCAGCAGCAGCCGACAGAACACAGATACGCAGTATTTT; cdr3_aa: CASSSRQNTDTQYF
v_call: TRBV10-3; clone_size: once; j_call: TRBJ1-5; d_call: TRBD1; cdr3_nt: TGTGCCATCAGTGGGACAGGGGTTCCCAACCAGCCCCAGCATTTT; cdr3_aa: CAISGTGVPNQPQHF
v_call: TRBV29-1; clone_size: few; j_call: TRBJ2-5; d_call: TRBD1; cdr3_nt: TGCAGCGTTGAACCCGGGACAGGGGCGCGAAAGACCCAGTACTTC; cdr3_aa: CSVEPGTGARKTQYF
v_call: TRBV28; clone_size: .; j_call: TRBJ1-2; d_call: .; cdr3_nt: TGTGCCAGCAGTGCGGGGGGGTATGGCTACACCTTC; cdr3_aa: CASSAGGYGYTF
v_call: TRBV19; clone_size: .; j_call: TRBJ2-2; d_call: .; cdr3_nt: TGTGCCATAGCGGATTGGAACACCGGGGAGCTGTTTTTT; cdr3_aa: CAIADWNTGELFF
v_call: TRBV7-2; clone_size: .; j_call: TRBJ1-1; d_call: .; cdr3_nt: TGTGCCAGCAGCTTAGCAATTAGTGCCACTGAAGCTTTCTTT; cdr3_aa: CASSLAISATEAFF
v_call: TRBV18; clone_size: .; j_call: TRBJ2-7; d_call: .; cdr3_nt: TGTGCCAGCTCACCGGGGGCGGAGAGTCCCGGCGGGCAGTACTTC; cdr3_aa: CASSPGAESPGGQYF
v_call: TRBV11-2; clone_size: .; j_call: TRBJ2-7; d_call: .; cdr3_nt: TGTGCCAGCAGCTTAGTACCAGGGGTGGCCTACGAGCAGTACTTC; cdr3_aa: CASSLVPGVAYEQYF
v_call: TRBV7-3; clone_size: once; j_call: TRBJ2-7; d_call: .; cdr3_nt: TGTGCCAGCAGCTTATCAGCGGGACAGCAGTACGAGCAGTACTTC; cdr3_aa: CASSLSAGQQYEQYF
v_call: TRBV6-6; clone_size: .; j_call: TRBJ1-1; d_call: .; cdr3_nt: TGTGCCAGCAGTCGCCTCATAGATAGGGTTCCTGAAGCTTTCTTT; cdr3_aa: CASSRLIDRVPEAFF
v_call: TRBV28; clone_size: .; j_call: TRBJ1-1; d_call: .; cdr3_nt: TGTGCCAGCAGGGGGACGGCGAACACTGAAGCTTTCTTT; cdr3_aa: CASRGTANTEAFF
v_call: TRBV6-1; clone_size: .; j_call: TRBJ2-7; d_call: .; cdr3_nt: TGTGCCAGCAGTGAATTAGGCAGGGGGAGGGTGGGCCCTAACGAGCAGTACTTC; cdr3_aa: CASSELGRGRVGPNEQYF
v_call: TRBV5-1; clone_size: once; j_call: TRBJ2-3; d_call: .; cdr3_nt: TGCGCCAGCAGCTTGGTGCTCAACCCTAGCACAGATACGCAGTATTTT; cdr3_aa: CASSLVLNPSTDTQYF
v_call: TRBV28; clone_size: .; j_call: TRBJ1-1; d_call: .; cdr3_nt: TGTGCCAGCATCCCGGGATCGCCGAACACTGAAGCTTTCTTT; cdr3_aa: CASIPGSPNTEAFF
v_call: TRBV5-1; clone_size: .; j_call: TRBJ2-2; d_call: .; cdr3_nt: TGCGCCAGCAGCTTGGTGATGGGTACGAACACCGGGGAGCTGTTTTTT; cdr3_aa: CASSLVMGTNTGELFF
v_call: TRBV18; clone_size: few; j_call: TRBJ1-5; d_call: .; cdr3_nt: TGTGCCAGCTCACCGGTCGAGAGGGAACAGCCCCAGCATTTT; cdr3_aa: CASSPVEREQPQHF
v_call: TRBV7-8; clone_size: once; j_call: TRBJ2-1; d_call: .; cdr3_nt: TGTGCCAGCAGCTTAGCTAGCGGAAGCTCCTACAATGAGCAGTTCTTC; cdr3_aa: CASSLASGSSYNEQFF
v_call: TRBV11-3; clone_size: once; j_call: TRBJ2-1; d_call: TRBD2; cdr3_nt: TGTGCCAGCAGCTTAAGGCTAGCGGGACCTTACAATGAGCAGTTCTTC; cdr3_aa: CASSLRLAGPYNEQFF